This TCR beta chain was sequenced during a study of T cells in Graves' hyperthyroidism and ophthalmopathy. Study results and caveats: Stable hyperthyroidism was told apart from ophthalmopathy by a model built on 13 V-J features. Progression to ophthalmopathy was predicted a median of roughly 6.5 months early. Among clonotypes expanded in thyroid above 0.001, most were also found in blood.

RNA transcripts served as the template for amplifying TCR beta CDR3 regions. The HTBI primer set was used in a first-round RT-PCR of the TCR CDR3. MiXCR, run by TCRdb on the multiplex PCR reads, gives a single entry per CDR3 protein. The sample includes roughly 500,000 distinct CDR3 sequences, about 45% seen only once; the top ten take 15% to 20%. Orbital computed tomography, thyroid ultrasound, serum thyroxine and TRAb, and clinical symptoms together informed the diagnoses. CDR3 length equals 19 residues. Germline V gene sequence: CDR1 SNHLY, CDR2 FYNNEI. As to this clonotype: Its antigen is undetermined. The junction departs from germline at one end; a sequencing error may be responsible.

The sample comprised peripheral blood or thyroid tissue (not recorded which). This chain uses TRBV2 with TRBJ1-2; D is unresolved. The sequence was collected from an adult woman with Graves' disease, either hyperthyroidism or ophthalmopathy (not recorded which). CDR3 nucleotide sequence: TGTGCCTGCAGTGCCCACGCTGAGAGTCGACCCCTCAAGCGCTATGGCTACACCTTC. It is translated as CACSAHAESRPLKRYGYTF.